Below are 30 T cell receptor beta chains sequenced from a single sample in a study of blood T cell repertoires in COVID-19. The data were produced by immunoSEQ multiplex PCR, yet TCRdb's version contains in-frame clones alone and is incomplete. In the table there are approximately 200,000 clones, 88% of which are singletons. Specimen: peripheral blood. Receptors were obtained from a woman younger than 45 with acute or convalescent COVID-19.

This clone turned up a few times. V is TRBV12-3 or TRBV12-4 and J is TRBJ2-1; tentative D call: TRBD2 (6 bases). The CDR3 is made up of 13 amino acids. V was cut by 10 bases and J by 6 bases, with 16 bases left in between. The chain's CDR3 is CATRETHINEQFF. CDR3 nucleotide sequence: TGTGCCACCCGGGAGACTCACATCAATGAGCAGTTCTTC.

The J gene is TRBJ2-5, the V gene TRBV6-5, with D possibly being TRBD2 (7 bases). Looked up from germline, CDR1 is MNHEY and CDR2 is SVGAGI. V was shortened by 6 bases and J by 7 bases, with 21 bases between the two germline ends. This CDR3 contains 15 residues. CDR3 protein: CASSQNWEGGGTQYF. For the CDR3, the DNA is TGTGCCAGCAGCCAAAACTGGGAGGGAGGGGGGACCCAGTACTTC.

The CDR3 loop reads CASSLRDSYEQYF. CDR3 bases: TGTGCCAGCAGCTTGAGGGACAGCTACGAGCAGTACTTC. The rearrangement links TRBV5-6 to TRBJ2-7, with TRBD1 matching over 7 bases. After removal of 1 base from V and 3 bases from J, the junction contained 1 base not matched to a gene. The CDR3 has 13 amino acids. The germline V gene has CDR1 SGHDT and CDR2 YYEEEE. Full variable domain (missing parts from reference TRBV5-6 and TRBJ2-7): DAGVTQSPTHLIKTRGQQVTLRCSPKSGHDTVSWYQQALGQGPQFIFQYYEEEERQRGNFPDRFSGHQFPNYSSELNVNALLLGDSALYLCASSLRDSYEQYFGPGTRLTVT.

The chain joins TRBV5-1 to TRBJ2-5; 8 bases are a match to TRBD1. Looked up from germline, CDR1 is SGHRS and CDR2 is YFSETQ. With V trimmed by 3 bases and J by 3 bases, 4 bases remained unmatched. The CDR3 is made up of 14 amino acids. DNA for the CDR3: TGCGCCAGCAGCTGGGGACAGGCCAAAGAGACCCAGTACTTC. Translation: CASSWGQAKETQYF.

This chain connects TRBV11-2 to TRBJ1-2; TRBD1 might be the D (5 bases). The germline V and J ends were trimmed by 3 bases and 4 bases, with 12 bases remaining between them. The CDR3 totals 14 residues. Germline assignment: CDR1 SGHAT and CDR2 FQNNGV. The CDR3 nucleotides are TGTGCCAGCAGCTTCGTGGACGGGGGCTATGGCTACACCTTC. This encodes CASSFVDGGYGYTF.

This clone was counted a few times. The CDR3 loop reads CASRGGTAYGTIYF. Written as DNA, the CDR3 is TGTGCCAGCCGTGGGGGGACGGCTTATGGGACCATATATTTT. The genes are TRBV19 and TRBJ1-3; possibly TRBD1 for D (5 bases). Trimming shortened V by 9 bases and J by 10 bases, and 22 bases separated the two germline ends. Germline V gene sequence: CDR1 LNHDA, CDR2 SQIVND (reference sequence). The CDR3 loop spans 14 amino acids.

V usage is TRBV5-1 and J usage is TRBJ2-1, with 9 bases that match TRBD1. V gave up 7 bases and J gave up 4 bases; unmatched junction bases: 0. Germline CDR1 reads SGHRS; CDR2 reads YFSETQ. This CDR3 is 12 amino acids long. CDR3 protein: CASGTGYNEQFF. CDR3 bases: TGCGCCAGCGGGACAGGGTACAATGAGCAGTTCTTC.

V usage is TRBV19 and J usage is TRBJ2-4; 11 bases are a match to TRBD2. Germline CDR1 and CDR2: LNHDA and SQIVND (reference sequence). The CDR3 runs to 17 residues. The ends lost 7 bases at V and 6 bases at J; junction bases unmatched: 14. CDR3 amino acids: CASKRIGIAGGPNIQYF. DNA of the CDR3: TGTGCCAGTAAGAGGATTGGGATAGCGGGAGGGCCAAACATTCAGTACTTC. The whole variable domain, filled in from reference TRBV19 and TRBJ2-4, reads DGGITQSPKYLFRKEGQNVTLSCEQNLNHDAMYWYRQDPGQGLRLIYYSQIVNDFQKGDIAEGYSVSREKKESFPLTVTSAQKNPTAFYLCASKRIGIAGGPNIQYFGAGTRLSVL.

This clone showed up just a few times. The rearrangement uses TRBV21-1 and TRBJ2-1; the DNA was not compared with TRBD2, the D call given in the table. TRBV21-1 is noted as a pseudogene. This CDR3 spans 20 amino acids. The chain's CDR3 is CALSKVPRTSGFSSYNEQFF. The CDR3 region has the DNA TGTGCCCTCAGCAAAGTACCACGGACTAGCGGGTTTAGCTCCTACAATGAGCAGTTCTTC.

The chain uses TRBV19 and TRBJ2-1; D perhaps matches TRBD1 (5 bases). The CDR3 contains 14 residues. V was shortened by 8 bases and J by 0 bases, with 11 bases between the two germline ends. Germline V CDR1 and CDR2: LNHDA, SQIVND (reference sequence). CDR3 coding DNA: TGTGCCAGTTCGCAGGGCCTCTCCTACAATGAGCAGTTCTTC. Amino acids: CASSQGLSYNEQFF.

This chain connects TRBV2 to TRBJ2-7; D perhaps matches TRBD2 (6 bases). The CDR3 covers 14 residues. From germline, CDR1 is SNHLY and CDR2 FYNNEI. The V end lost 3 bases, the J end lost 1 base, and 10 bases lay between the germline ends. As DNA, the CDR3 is TGTGCCAGCAGTGAGGAGGGAAGGTCCTACGAGCAGTACTTC. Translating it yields CASSEEGRSYEQYF.

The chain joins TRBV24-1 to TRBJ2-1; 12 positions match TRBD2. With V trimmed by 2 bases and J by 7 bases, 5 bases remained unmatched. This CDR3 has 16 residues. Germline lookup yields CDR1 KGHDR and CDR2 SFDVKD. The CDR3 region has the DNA TGTGCCACCAGTGATTGGACTAGCGGGAAAAGGAATGAGCAGTTCTTC. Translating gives CATSDWTSGKRNEQFF.

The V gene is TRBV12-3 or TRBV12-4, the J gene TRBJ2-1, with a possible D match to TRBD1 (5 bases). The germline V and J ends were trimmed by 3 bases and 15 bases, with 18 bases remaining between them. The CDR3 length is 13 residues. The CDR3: CASSFSERGGSFF. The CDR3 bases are TGTGCCAGCAGTTTTTCTGAAAGGGGCGGTTCGTTCTTC.

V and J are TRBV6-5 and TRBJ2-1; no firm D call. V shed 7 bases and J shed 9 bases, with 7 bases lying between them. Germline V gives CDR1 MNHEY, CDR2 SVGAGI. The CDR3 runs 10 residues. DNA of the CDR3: TGTGCCAGCACATCGGGTGAGCAGTTCTTC. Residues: CASTSGEQFF.

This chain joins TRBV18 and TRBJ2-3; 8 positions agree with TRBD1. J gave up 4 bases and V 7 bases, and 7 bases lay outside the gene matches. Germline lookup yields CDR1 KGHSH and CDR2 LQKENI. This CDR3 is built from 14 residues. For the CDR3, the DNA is TGTGCCAGCTTCCGGGACAGGCAACCAGATACGCAGTATTTT. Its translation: CASFRDRQPDTQYF. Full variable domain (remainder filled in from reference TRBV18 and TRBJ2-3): NAGVMQNPRHLVRRRGQEARLRCSPMKGHSHVYWYRQLPEEGLKFMVYLQKENIIDESGMPKERFSAEFPKEGPSILRIQQVVRGDSAAYFCASFRDRQPDTQYFGPGTRLTVL.

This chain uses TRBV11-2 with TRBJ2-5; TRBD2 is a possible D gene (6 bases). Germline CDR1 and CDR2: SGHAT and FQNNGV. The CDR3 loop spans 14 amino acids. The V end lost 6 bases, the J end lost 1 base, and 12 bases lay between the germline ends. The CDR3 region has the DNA TGTGCCAGCAGTTCGAGCGGGTTCCAAGAGACCCAGTACTTC. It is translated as CASSSSGFQETQYF.

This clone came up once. The CDR3 nucleotides are TGCGCCAGCAGTTTGACAGGAACCCACTCTGGGGCCAACGTCCTGACTTTC. Its protein is CASSLTGTHSGANVLTF. The gene calls are TRBV5-1 and TRBJ2-6, with D possibly matching TRBD1 (6 bases). V was cut by 5 bases and J by 0 bases, with 15 bases left in between. From germline, CDR1 is SGHRS and CDR2 YFSETQ. The CDR3 has 17 amino acids.

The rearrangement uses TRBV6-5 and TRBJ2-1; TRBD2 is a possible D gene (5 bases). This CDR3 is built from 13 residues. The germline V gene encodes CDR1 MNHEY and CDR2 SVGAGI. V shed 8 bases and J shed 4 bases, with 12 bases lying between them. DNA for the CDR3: TGTGCCAGCCGAGGGTACGGTTACAATGAGCAGTTCTTC. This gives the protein CASRGYGYNEQFF.

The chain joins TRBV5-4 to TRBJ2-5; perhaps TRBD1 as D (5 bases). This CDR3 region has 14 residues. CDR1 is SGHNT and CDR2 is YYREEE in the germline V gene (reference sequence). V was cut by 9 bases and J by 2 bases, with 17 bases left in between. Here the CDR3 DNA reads TGTGCCACCGAGCGTCAGGGATTTCAAGAGACCCAGTACTTC. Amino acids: CATERQGFQETQYF.

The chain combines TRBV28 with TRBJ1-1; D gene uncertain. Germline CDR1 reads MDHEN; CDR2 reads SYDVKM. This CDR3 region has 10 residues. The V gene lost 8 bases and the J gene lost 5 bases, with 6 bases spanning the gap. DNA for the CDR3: TGTGCCAGCGGGAGGACTGAAGCTTTCTTT. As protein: CASGRTEAFF.

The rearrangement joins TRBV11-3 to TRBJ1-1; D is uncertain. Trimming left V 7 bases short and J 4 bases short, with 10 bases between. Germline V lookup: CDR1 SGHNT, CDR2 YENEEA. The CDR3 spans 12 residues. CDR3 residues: CASTQEGTEAFF. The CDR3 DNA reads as TGTGCCAGCACCCAGGAGGGCACTGAAGCTTTCTTT.

The CDR3 DNA reads as TGTGCCAGCAGCTTACTAGCCCTAAGTGGAAAACTGTTTTTT. It encodes CASSLLALSGKLFF. The chain is built from TRBV7-8 and TRBJ1-4; the D is unclear. V gave up 2 bases and J gave up 10 bases, with 14 bases separating them. The V gene's germline CDR1 is SGHVS and CDR2 FQNEAQ. The CDR3 has 14 amino acids.

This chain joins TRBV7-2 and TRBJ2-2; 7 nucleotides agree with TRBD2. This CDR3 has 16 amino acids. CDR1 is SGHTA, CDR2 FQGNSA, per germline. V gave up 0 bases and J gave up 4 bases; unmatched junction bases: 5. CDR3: CASSLAWSSGTGELFF. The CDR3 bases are TGTGCCAGCAGCTTAGCTTGGTCTAGCGGCACCGGGGAGCTGTTTTTT.

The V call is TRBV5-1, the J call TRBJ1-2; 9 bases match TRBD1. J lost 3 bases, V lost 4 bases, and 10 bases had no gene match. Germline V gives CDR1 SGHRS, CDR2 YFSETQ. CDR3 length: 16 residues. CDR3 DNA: TGCGCCAGCAGCCCGACAGGGGGTCGCTGGGACTATGGCTACACCTTC. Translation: CASSPTGGRWDYGYTF.

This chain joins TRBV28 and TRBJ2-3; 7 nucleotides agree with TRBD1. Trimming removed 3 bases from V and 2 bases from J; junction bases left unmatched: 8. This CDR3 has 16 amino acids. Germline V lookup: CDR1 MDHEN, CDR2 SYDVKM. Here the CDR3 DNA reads TGTGCCAGCAGTTTTCGGGACAGAGAATACACAGATACGCAGTATTTT. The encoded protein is CASSFRDREYTDTQYF.

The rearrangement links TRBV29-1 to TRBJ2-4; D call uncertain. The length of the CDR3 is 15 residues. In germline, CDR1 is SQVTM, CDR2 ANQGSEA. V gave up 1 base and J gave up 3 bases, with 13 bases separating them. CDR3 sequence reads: CSVEGLAPGKNIQYF. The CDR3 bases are TGCAGCGTTGAAGGGCTTGCCCCTGGCAAAAACATTCAGTACTTC.

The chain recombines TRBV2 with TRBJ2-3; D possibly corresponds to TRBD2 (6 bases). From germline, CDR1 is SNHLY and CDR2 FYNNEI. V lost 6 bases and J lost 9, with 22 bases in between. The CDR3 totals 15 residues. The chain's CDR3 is CASSVVRAGSTTQYF. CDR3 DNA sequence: TGTGCCAGCAGCGTCGTCAGGGCGGGGAGCACAACGCAGTATTTT.

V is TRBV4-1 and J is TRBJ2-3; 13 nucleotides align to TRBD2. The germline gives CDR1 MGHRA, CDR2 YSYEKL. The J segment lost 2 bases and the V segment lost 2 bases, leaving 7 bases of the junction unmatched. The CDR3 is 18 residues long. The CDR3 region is CASSQSLTSGRSTDTQYF. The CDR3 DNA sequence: TGCGCCAGCAGCCAATCCCTGACTAGCGGGAGGTCCACAGATACGCAGTATTTT.

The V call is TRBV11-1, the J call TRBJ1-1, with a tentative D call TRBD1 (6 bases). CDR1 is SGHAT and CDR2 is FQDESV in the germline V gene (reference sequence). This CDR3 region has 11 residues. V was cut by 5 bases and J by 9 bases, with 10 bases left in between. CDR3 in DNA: TGTGCCAGCAGCGAACAGGGAAAAGCTTTCTTT. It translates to CASSEQGKAFF.

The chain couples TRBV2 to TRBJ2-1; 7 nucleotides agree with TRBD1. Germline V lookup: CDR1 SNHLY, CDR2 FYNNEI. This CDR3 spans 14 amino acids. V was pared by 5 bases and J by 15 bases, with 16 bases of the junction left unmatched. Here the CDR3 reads CASSPTHGDSRSFF. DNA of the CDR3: TGTGCCAGCAGTCCCACTCACGGGGACAGTAGATCGTTCTTC. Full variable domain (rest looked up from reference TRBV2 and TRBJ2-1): EPEVTQTPSHQVTQMGQEVILRCVPISNHLYFYWYRQILGQKVEFLVSFYNNEISEKSEIFDDQFSVERPDGSNFTLKIRSTKLEDSAMYFCASSPTHGDSRSFFGPGTRLTVL.